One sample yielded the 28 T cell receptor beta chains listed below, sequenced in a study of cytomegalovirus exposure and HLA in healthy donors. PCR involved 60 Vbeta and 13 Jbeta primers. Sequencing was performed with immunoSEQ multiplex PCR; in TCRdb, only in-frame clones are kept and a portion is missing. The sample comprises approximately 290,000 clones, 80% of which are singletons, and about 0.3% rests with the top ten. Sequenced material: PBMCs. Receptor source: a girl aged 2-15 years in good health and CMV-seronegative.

The CDR3 loop reads CASSGPLRGEKLFF. The CDR3 coding sequence is TGTGCCAGCAGTGGACCGCTAAGGGGGGAAAAACTGTTTTTT. V is TRBV28 and J is TRBJ1-4, with D perhaps TRBD1 (6 bases). CDR1 and CDR2 (germline): MDHEN, SYDVKM. The CDR3 runs to 14 residues. V lost 5 bases, J lost 8 bases, and 15 bases lay in between.

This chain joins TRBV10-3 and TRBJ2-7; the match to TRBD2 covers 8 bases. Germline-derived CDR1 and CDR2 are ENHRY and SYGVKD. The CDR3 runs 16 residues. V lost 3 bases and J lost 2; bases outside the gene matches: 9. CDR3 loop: CAISDRGGTIPYEQYF. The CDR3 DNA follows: TGTGCCATCAGTGACCGGGGGGGGACTATCCCCTACGAGCAGTACTTC.

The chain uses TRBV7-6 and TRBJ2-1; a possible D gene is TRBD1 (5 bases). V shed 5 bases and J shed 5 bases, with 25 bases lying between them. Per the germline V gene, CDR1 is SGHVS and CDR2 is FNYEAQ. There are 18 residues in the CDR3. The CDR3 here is CASSTPRLVGLGNNEQFF. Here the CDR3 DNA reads TGTGCCAGCAGCACCCCCCGGTTGGTGGGGCTAGGAAACAATGAGCAGTTCTTC.

The CDR3 DNA reads as TGTGCCAGCACTCTGTCGGCGGACAATAAGGAGAACACTGAAGCTTTCTTT. This codes for CASTLSADNKENTEAFF. V gene TRBV21-1 combines with J gene TRBJ1-1; the DNA was not compared with TRBD1, the D call given in the table. TRBV21-1 is annotated as a pseudogene. The CDR3 has 17 amino acids.

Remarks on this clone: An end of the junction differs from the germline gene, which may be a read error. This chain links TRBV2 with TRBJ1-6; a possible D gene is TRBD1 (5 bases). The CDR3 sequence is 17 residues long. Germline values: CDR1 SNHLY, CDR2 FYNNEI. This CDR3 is CASGERGTRDLYSPLHF. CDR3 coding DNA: TGTGCCAGCGGTGAGAGAGGGACTCGGGACCTTTATTCACCCCTCCACTTT.

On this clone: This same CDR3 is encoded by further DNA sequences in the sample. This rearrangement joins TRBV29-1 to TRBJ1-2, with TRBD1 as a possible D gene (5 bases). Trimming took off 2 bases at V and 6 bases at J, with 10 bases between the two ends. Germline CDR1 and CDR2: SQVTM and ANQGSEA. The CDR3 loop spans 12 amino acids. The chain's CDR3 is CSVESRVDGYTF. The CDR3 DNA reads TGCAGCGTTGAATCCAGGGTTGATGGCTACACCTTC.

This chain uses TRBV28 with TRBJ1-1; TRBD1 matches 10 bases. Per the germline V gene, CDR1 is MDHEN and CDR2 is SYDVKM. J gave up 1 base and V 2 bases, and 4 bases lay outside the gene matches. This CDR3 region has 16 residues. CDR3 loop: CASSLPWTGGNTEAFF. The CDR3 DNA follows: TGTGCCAGCAGTTTACCGTGGACAGGGGGGAACACTGAAGCTTTCTTT. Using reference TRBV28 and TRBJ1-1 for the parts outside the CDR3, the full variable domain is DVKVTQSSRYLVKRTGEKVFLECVQDMDHENMFWYRQDPGLGLRLIYFSYDVKMKEKGDIPEGYSVSREKKERFSLILESASTNQTSMYLCASSLPWTGGNTEAFFGQGTRLTVV.

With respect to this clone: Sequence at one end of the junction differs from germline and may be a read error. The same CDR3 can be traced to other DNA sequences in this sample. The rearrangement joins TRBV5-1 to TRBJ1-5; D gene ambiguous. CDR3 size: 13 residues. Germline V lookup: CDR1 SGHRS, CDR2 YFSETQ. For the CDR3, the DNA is TGCGCCAGCAGTTTGGCCGGCAATCAGCCCCAGCATTTT. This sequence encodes CASSLAGNQPQHF.

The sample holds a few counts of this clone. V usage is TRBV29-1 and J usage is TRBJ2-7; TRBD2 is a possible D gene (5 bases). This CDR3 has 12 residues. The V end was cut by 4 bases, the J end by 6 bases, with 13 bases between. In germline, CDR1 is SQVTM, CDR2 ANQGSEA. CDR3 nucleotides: TGCAGCGTTGCCCTAGCTGTAGGCGAGCAGTACTTC. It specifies CSVALAVGEQYF.

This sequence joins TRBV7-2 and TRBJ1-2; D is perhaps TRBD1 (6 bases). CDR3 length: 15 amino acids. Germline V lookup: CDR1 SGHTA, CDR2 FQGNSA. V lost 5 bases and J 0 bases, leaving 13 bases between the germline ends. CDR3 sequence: CASSPWTAANYGYTF. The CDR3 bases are TGTGCCAGCAGCCCCTGGACAGCAGCTAACTATGGCTACACCTTC.

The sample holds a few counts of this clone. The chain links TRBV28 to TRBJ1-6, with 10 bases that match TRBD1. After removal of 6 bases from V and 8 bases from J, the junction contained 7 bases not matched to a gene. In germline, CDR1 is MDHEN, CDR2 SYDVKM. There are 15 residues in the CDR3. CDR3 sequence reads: CASSPSGTGDSPLHF. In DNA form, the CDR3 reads TGTGCCAGCAGCCCATCCGGGACAGGGGATTCACCCCTCCACTTT.

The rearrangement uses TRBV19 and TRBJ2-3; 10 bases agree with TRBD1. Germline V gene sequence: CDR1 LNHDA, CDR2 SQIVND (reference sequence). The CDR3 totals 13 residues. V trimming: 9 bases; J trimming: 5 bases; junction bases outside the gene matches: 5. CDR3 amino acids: CASKTGGEDTQYF. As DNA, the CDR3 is TGTGCCAGCAAGACAGGGGGCGAAGATACGCAGTATTTT.

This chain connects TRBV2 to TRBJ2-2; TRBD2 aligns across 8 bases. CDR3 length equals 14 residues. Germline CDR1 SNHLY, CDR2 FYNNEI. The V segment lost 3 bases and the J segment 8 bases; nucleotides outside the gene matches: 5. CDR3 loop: CASSDLTSVGELFF. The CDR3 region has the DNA TGTGCCAGCAGTGATTTGACTAGCGTAGGGGAGCTGTTTTTT.

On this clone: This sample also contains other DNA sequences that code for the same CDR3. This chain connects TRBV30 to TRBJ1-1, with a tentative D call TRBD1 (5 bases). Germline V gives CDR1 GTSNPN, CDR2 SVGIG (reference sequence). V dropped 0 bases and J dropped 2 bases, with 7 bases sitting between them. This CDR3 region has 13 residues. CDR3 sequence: CAWSVQGNTEAFF. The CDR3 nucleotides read TGTGCCTGGAGTGTTCAGGGAAACACTGAAGCTTTCTTT.

The CDR3 spells CASSFLPGLRGYEQYF. The CDR3 bases are TGTGCCAGCAGCTTTCTTCCGGGACTCCGAGGATACGAGCAGTACTTC. The rearrangement links TRBV11-2 to TRBJ2-7; D is possibly TRBD2 (6 bases). V gave up 3 bases and J gave up 4 bases, with 19 bases separating them. Germline V gene data show CDR1 as SGHAT and CDR2 as FQNNGV. The CDR3 consists of 16 residues. The full variable domain, its missing parts supplied by reference TRBV11-2 and TRBJ2-7, is EAGVAQSPRYKIIEKRQSVAFWCNPISGHATLYWYQQILGQGPKLLIQFQNNGVVDDSQLPKDRFSAERLKGVDSTLKIQPAKLEDSAVYLCASSFLPGLRGYEQYFGPGTRLTVT.

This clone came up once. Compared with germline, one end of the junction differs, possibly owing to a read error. Here the CDR3 reads CASSLRRGWSF. The DNA of the CDR3 is TGTGCCAGCAGTCTCAGGAGGGGCTGGTCCTTC. The chain is built from TRBV6-6 and TRBJ1-2, with D perhaps matching TRBD1 (5 bases). In germline, CDR1 is MNHNY, CDR2 SVGAGI (reference sequence). The CDR3 sequence is 11 residues long.

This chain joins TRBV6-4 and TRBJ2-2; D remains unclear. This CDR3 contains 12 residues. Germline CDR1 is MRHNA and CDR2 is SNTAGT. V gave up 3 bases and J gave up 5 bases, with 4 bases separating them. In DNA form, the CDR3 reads TGTGCCAGCAGTGAGAGAACCGGGGAGCTGTTTTTT. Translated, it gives CASSERTGELFF.

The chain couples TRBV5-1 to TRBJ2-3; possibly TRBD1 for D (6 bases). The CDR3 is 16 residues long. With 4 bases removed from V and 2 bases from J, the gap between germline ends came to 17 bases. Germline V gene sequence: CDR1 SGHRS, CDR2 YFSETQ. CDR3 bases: TGCGCCAGCAGCGGGGAAATCAGGGGTGCCACAGATACGCAGTATTTT. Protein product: CASSGEIRGATDTQYF. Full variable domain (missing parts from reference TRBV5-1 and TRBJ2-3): KAGVTQTPRYLIKTRGQQVTLSCSPISGHRSVSWYQQTPGQGLQFLFEYFSETQRNKGNFPGRFSGRQFSNSRSEMNVSTLELGDSALYLCASSGEIRGATDTQYFGPGTRLTVL.

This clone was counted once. Here the CDR3 DNA reads TGTGCCAGCAGTTCCGGGACTAGCGGTTACAATGAGCAGTTCTTC. Translating it yields CASSSGTSGYNEQFF. The rearrangement joins TRBV27 to TRBJ2-1; TRBD2 aligns across 11 bases. Germline-derived CDR1 and CDR2 are MNHEY and SMNVEV (reference sequence). This CDR3 spans 15 amino acids. J lost 4 bases, V lost 4 bases, and 3 bases had no gene match.

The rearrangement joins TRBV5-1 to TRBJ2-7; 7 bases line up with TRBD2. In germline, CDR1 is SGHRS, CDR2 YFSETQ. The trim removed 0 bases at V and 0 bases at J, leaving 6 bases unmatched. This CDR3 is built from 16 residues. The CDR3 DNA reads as TGCGCCAGCAGCTTGGGTCTAGCGGTAAACTCCTACGAGCAGTACTTC. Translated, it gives CASSLGLAVNSYEQYF.

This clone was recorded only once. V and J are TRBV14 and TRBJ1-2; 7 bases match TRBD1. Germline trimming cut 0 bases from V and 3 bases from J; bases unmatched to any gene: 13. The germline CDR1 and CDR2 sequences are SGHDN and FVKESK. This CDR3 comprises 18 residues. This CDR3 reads CASSQEIGTAHRYYGYTF. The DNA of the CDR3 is TGTGCCAGCAGCCAAGAGATCGGGACAGCACACCGCTACTATGGCTACACCTTC.

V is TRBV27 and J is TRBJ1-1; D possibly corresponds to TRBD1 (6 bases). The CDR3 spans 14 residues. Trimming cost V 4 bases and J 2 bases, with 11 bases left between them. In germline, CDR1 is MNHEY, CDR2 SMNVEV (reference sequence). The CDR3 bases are TGTGCCAGCAGTTCCGGGGGGGCAAACACTGAAGCTTTCTTT. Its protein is CASSSGGANTEAFF.

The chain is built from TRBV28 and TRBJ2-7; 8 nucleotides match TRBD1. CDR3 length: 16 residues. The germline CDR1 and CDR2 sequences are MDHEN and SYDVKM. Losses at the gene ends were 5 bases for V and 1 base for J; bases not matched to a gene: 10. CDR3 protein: CASSTPPRTGSYEQYF. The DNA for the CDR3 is TGTGCCAGCAGTACCCCCCCGCGGACAGGGTCCTACGAGCAGTACTTC.

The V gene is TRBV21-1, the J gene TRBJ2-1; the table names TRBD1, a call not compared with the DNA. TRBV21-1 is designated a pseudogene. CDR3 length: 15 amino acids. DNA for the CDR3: TGTGCCAGCAGCAAAGCGGCCTACGGGGACAGAGAGCAGTTCTTC. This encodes CASSKAAYGDREQFF.

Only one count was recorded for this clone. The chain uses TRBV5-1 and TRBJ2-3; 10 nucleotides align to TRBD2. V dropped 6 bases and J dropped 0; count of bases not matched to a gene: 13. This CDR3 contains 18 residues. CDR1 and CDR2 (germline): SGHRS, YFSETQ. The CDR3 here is CASTYGLAAGTSTDTQYF. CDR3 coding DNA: TGCGCCAGCACCTACGGACTAGCGGCCGGAACTAGCACAGATACGCAGTATTTT. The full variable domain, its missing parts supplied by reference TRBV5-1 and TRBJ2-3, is KAGVTQTPRYLIKTRGQQVTLSCSPISGHRSVSWYQQTPGQGLQFLFEYFSETQRNKGNFPGRFSGRQFSNSRSEMNVSTLELGDSALYLCASTYGLAAGTSTDTQYFGPGTRLTVL.

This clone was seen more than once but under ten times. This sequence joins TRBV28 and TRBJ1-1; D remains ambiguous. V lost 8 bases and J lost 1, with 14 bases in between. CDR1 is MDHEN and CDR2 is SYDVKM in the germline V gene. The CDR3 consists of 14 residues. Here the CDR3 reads CASGLLTENTEAFF. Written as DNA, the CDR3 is TGTGCCAGCGGCCTCTTAACAGAGAACACTGAAGCTTTCTTT.

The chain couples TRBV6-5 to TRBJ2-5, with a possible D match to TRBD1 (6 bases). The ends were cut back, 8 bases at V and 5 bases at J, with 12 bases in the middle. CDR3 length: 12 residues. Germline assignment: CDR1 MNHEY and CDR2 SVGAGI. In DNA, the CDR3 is TGTGCCAGCGCCCAGGGGATCGAGACCCAGTACTTC. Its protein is CASAQGIETQYF.

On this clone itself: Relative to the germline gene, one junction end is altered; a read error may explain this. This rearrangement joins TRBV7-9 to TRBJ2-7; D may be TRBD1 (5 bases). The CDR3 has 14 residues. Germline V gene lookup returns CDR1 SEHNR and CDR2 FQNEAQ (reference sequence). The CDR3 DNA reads TGTTCCAGCAGCTTAGTCCTGGGGCACTACGAGCAGTACTTC. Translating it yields CSSSLVLGHYEQYF.